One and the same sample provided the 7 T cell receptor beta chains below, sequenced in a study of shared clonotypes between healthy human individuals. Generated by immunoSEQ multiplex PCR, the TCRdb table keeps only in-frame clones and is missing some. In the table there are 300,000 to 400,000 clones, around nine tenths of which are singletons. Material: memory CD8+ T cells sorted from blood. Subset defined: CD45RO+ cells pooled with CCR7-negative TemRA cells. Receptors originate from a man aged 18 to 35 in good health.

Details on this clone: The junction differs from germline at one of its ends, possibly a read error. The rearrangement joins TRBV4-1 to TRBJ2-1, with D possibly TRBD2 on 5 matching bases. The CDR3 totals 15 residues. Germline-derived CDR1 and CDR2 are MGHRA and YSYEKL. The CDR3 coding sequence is TGCGCCAGCACCCAATGGGAGAACTCCTACAATGAGCAGTTCTTC. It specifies CASTQWENSYNEQFF.

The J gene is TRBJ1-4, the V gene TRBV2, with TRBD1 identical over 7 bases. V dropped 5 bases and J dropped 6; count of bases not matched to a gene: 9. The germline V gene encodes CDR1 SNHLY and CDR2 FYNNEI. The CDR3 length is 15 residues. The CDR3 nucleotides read TGTGCCAGCAGTCAGACAGGGCTGCCGTATGAAAAACTGTTTTTT. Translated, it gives CASSQTGLPYEKLFF.

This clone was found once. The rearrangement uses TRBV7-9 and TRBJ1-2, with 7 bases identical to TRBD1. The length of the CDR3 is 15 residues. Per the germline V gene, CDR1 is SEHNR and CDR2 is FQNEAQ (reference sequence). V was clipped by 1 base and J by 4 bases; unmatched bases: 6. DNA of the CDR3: TGTGCCAGCAGCTTAGTGAGACAGGGCTTCTATGGCTACACCTTC. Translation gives CASSLVRQGFYGYTF.

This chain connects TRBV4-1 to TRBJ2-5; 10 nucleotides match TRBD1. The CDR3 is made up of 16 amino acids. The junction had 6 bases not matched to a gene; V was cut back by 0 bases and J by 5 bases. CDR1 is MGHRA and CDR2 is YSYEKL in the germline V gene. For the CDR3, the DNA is TGCGCCAGCAGCCAAGATACAGACAGGGGGCGGGAGACCCAGTACTTC. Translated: CASSQDTDRGRETQYF.

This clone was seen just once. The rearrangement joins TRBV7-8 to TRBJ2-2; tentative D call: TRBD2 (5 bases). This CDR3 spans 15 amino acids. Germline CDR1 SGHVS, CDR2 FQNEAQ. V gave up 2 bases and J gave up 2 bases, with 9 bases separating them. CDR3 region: CASSLRLLNTGELFF. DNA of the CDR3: TGTGCCAGCAGCTTAAGACTATTAAACACCGGGGAGCTGTTTTTT.

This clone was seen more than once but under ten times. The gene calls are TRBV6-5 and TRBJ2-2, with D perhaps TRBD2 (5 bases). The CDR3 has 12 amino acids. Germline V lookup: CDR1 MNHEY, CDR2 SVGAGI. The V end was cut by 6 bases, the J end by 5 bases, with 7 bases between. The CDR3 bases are TGTGCCAGCAGACTAGGGACCGGGGAGCTGTTTTTT. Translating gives CASRLGTGELFF.

The CDR3: CAWELAGGRSDTQYF. In nucleotides, the CDR3 is TGTGCCTGGGAACTAGCGGGGGGGCGGTCAGATACGCAGTATTTT. The rearrangement uses TRBV30 and TRBJ2-3, with 13 bases lining up with TRBD2. Germline CDR1 is GTSNPN and CDR2 is SVGIG (reference sequence). Germline trimming cut 5 bases from V and 4 bases from J; bases unmatched to any gene: 6. The CDR3 sequence is 15 residues long.